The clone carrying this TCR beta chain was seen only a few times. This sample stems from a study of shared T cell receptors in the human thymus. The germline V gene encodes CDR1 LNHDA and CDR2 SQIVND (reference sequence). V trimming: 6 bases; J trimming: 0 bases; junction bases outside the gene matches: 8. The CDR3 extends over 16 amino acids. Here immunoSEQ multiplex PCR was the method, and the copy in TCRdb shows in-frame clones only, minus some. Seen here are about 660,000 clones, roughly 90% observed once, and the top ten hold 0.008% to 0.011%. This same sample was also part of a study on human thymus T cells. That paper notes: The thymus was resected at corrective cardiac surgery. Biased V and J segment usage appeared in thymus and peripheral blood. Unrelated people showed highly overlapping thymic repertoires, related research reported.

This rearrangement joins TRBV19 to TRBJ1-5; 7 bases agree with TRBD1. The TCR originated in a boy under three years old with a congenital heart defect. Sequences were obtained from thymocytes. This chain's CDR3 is CASSTDRVHSNQPQHF. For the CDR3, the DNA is TGTGCCAGTAGCACTGACAGGGTTCATAGCAATCAGCCCCAGCATTTT. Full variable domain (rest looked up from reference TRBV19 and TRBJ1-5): DGGITQSPKYLFRKEGQNVTLSCEQNLNHDAMYWYRQDPGQGLRLIYYSQIVNDFQKGDIAEGYSVSREKKESFPLTVTSAQKNPTAFYLCASSTDRVHSNQPQHFGDGTRLSIL.